Shown below are 31 T cell receptor beta chains from a single sample sequenced in a study of response to subunit inactivated influenza vaccine. Using its own MiXCR run on the RT-PCR reads, TCRdb lists one record per CDR3 protein. The repertoire holds approximately 490,000 distinct CDR3 sequences, approximately 6.9% seen once, with around 13% in the top ten. This specimen consisted of PBMCs from blood, obtained less than 30 months after vaccination. The source is a man in his fifties or sixties who received an inactivated influenza vaccine.

This clonotype was counted between two and nine times. The V call is TRBV27, the J call TRBJ1-5, with 7 bases lining up with TRBD1. The CDR3 has 17 amino acids. The germline V gene encodes CDR1 MNHEY and CDR2 SMNVEV (reference sequence). After removal of 6 bases from V and 2 bases from J, the junction contained 13 bases not matched to a gene. The CDR3 reads CASRAEDRAGRNQPQHF. CDR3 in DNA: TGTGCCAGCAGAGCCGAAGACAGGGCTGGTCGCAATCAGCCCCAGCATTTT.

This chain joins TRBV27 and TRBJ2-5; D is undetermined. CDR3 length equals 15 residues. Per the germline V gene, CDR1 is MNHEY and CDR2 is SMNVEV (reference sequence). Trimming removed 2 bases at V and 5 bases at J, with 15 bases between. This chain's CDR3 is CASSLQVASRETQYF. The CDR3 DNA reads as TGTGCCAGCAGTTTACAGGTGGCATCCAGGGAGACCCAGTACTTC.

This clonotype was detected many times. The chain has TRBV4-3 and TRBJ1-6; D is unresolved. The germline V gene has CDR1 LGHNA and CDR2 YSLEER. CDR3 length: 13 amino acids. V was trimmed by 1 base and J by 8 bases, leaving 6 bases between them. CDR3 sequence: CASSQASDSPLHF. In nucleotides, the CDR3 is TGCGCCAGCAGCCAAGCATCCGATTCACCCCTCCACTTT.

This chain links TRBV9 with TRBJ2-7; D gene unclear. Trimming pared 3 bases from V and 3 bases from J, leaving 7 bases between. CDR1 is SGDLS, CDR2 YYNGEE, per germline. CDR3 length: 12 residues. CDR3 protein: CASSAPCYEQYF. The CDR3 DNA is TGTGCCAGCAGCGCCCCCTGCTACGAGCAGTACTTC.

CDR3 DNA: TGTGCCAGCAGTGACCCTAGCGGATGGGGGGAGCTGTTTTTT. It translates to CASSDPSGWGELFF. V is TRBV2 and J is TRBJ2-2; TRBD2 matches 7 bases. Germline CDR1 reads SNHLY; CDR2 reads FYNNEI. V lost 3 bases to trimming and J lost 8 bases; unmatched junction nucleotides: 6. The CDR3 spans 14 residues.

V is TRBV7-2 and J is TRBJ2-7, with D possibly matching TRBD2 (6 bases). Germline V CDR1 and CDR2: SGHTA, FQGNSA. This CDR3 has 16 residues. The V gene lost 4 bases and the J gene lost 4 bases, with 20 bases spanning the gap. In nucleotides, the CDR3 is TGTACCAGCAGCTCACTGACTAACGGGAGAGTGTACGAGCAGTACTTC. Residues: CTSSSLTNGRVYEQYF.

The sample holds many counts of this clonotype. V and J are TRBV20-1 and TRBJ1-1; D ambiguous. Germline values: CDR1 DFQATT, CDR2 SNEGSKA (reference sequence). Trimming stripped 6 bases from V and 5 bases from J, with 4 bases between. This CDR3 is built from 9 residues. The CDR3 DNA is TGCAGTGCCACTACTGAAGCTTTCTTT. Translating it yields CSATTEAFF.

This clonotype was observed at least ten times. The V and J genes are TRBV29-1 and TRBJ2-1, with 9 bases fitting TRBD2. Germline assignment: CDR1 SQVTM and CDR2 ANQGSEA. This CDR3 has 14 amino acids. V dropped 7 bases and J dropped 3; count of bases not matched to a gene: 7. CDR3 nucleotide sequence: TGCAGCGCTCGGACTAGCGAGGGCTACAATGAGCAGTTCTTC. It specifies CSARTSEGYNEQFF.

The chain couples TRBV7-2 to TRBJ1-5; D not certain. Trimming shortened V by 5 bases and J by 0 bases, and 11 bases separated the two germline ends. Germline V gives CDR1 SGHTA, CDR2 FQGNSA. The CDR3 extends over 15 amino acids. CDR3 coding DNA: TGTGCCAGCAGCAGAGGGATTTCTAGCAATCAGCCCCAGCATTTT. Residues: CASSRGISSNQPQHF.

This clonotype came up many times. This rearrangement joins TRBV7-6 to TRBJ2-7; 12 bases fit TRBD2. The CDR3 runs to 17 residues. V gave up 3 bases and J gave up 1 base; unmatched junction bases: 7. Germline V gene data show CDR1 as SGHVS and CDR2 as FNYEAQ. The CDR3 loop is CASSFRLAGARSYEQYF. The CDR3 nucleotides are TGTGCCAGCAGCTTTAGACTAGCGGGGGCCCGTTCCTACGAGCAGTACTTC.

This clonotype was picked up a small number of times. J is TRBJ2-2 and V is TRBV6-1; D is possibly TRBD1 (6 bases). The CDR3 is 14 residues long. Germline V gene lookup returns CDR1 MNHNS and CDR2 SASEGT. V dropped 2 bases and J dropped 7 bases, with 11 bases sitting between them. The CDR3 nucleotides are TGTGCCAGCAGTGAAAGGACAGATCTCGGGGAGCTGTTTTTT. Its protein product is CASSERTDLGELFF.

This clonotype occurred a few times. V is TRBV7-2 and J is TRBJ1-3; possible D gene TRBD1, 6 bases. CDR3 length: 15 residues. Looked up from germline, CDR1 is SGHTA and CDR2 is FQGNSA. Deletions cut 5 bases from V and 0 bases from J, with 11 bases between. CDR3 nucleotides: TGTGCCAGCAGCCCCTCAGGGGTCTCTGGAAACACCATATATTTT. It yields the protein CASSPSGVSGNTIYF.

This rearrangement joins TRBV2 to TRBJ2-2; 12 bases match TRBD2. Germline CDR1 and CDR2: SNHLY and FYNNEI. Trimming took 4 bases from V and 8 from J; bases not matched to a gene: 5. The CDR3 totals 15 residues. CDR3 coding DNA: TGTGCCAGCAGTGTCCTAGCGGGGGGGCAGGGGGAGCTGTTTTTT. Translating gives CASSVLAGGQGELFF.

This clonotype was counted ten times or more. The chain recombines TRBV20-1 with TRBJ1-6; D not certain. V was cut by 2 bases and J by 7 bases, with 6 bases left in between. The CDR3 totals 12 residues. Germline CDR1 and CDR2: DFQATT and SNEGSKA (reference sequence). The CDR3 coding sequence is TGCAGTGCTAGAACAGTCAATTCACCCCTCCACTTT. This encodes CSARTVNSPLHF.

The chain couples TRBV29-1 to TRBJ2-2; 13 positions match TRBD2. This CDR3 contains 17 residues. Unmatched junction bases numbered 7, after V lost 1 base and J lost 5 bases. Germline V gene lookup returns CDR1 SQVTM and CDR2 ANQGSEA. The CDR3 protein is CSVEATSGRAGTGELFF. The CDR3 region has the DNA TGCAGCGTTGAAGCTACTAGCGGGAGGGCCGGTACCGGGGAGCTGTTTTTT.

The genes are TRBV6-1 and TRBJ2-1, with TRBD2 matching over 12 bases. The J segment lost 7 bases and the V segment lost 4 bases, leaving 5 bases of the junction unmatched. The CDR3 runs 15 residues. In germline, CDR1 is MNHNS, CDR2 SASEGT. CDR3 sequence: CASSVPGLAGNEQFF. The CDR3 DNA follows: TGTGCCAGCAGTGTGCCGGGACTAGCGGGTAATGAGCAGTTCTTC.

The table lists this clonotype with many counts. The chain joins TRBV27 to TRBJ2-1; the D gene is possibly TRBD2 (6 bases). Between the trimmed V and J ends, which lost 6 bases and 9 bases, there was a span of 18 bases. This CDR3 is 14 amino acids long. From germline, CDR1 is MNHEY and CDR2 SMNVEV (reference sequence). As DNA, the CDR3 is TGTGCCAGCAGGACTATCAGGAGGGGTATTGAGCAGTTCTTC. Protein: CASRTIRRGIEQFF.

This clonotype was observed at least ten times. The V call is TRBV28, the J call TRBJ1-5, with unresolved D. Germline CDR1 MDHEN, CDR2 SYDVKM. CDR3 length equals 16 residues. The V end was cut by 3 bases, the J end by 5 bases, with 17 bases between. The CDR3 here is CASSFRSWERDQPQHF. The CDR3 bases are TGTGCCAGCAGTTTTAGGAGCTGGGAGAGGGATCAGCCCCAGCATTTT.

This clonotype was observed many times. The CDR3 DNA sequence: TGCAGTGCTAGAGAGGGGGGGCAAGAGACCCAGTACTTC. Translated: CSAREGGQETQYF. The rearrangement links TRBV20-1 to TRBJ2-5, with TRBD2 matching over 7 bases. The CDR3 loop spans 13 amino acids. CDR1 DFQATT and CDR2 SNEGSKA come from the germline V gene (reference sequence). V lost 0 bases and J lost 2; bases outside the gene matches: 0.

The table lists this clonotype with a few counts. V gene TRBV20-1 combines with J gene TRBJ2-3; either TRBD1 or TRBD2 may supply D (5 bases each). Trimming stripped 0 bases from V and 6 bases from J, with 13 bases between. Germline values: CDR1 DFQATT, CDR2 SNEGSKA (reference sequence). The CDR3 sequence is 14 residues long. The CDR3 region has the DNA TGCAGTGCTAGAGATGGGCAGGGAGTGGATACGCAGTATTTT. This sequence encodes CSARDGQGVDTQYF.

The table lists this clonotype with many counts. The CDR3 spells CASSQELRGAGELFF. The CDR3 nucleotides read TGTGCCAGCAGCCAAGAACTGAGGGGAGCCGGGGAGCTGTTTTTT. This chain links TRBV3-1 with TRBJ2-2; tentatively, D is TRBD1 or TRBD2 (5 bases each). The CDR3 sequence is 15 residues long. Germline V gives CDR1 LGHDT, CDR2 YNNKEL (reference sequence). V dropped 0 bases and J dropped 6 bases, with 11 bases sitting between them.

This clonotype was counted between two and nine times. The chain is built from TRBV5-1 and TRBJ2-7, with TRBD1 identical over 7 bases. Looked up from germline, CDR1 is SGHRS and CDR2 is YFSETQ. The CDR3 is 15 amino acids. Trimming removed 0 bases from V and 6 bases from J; junction bases left unmatched: 9. CDR3 sequence reads: CASSLVAGGQSEQYF. The DNA for the CDR3 is TGCGCCAGCAGCTTGGTGGCAGGGGGTCAAAGCGAGCAGTACTTC.

This clonotype was picked up a small number of times. The genes are TRBV29-1 and TRBJ2-4; 10 bases are shared with TRBD2. With 1 base clipped from V and 0 bases from J, the junction kept 6 bases outside the gene matches. This CDR3 region has 17 residues. CDR1 is SQVTM and CDR2 is ANQGSEA in the germline V gene. CDR3 coding DNA: TGCAGCGTTGAAGGGACTAGCGGAGACCTAGCCAAAAACATTCAGTACTTC. Translating gives CSVEGTSGDLAKNIQYF.

This clonotype was detected a few times. The CDR3 loop is CASSLPQGGRGEAFF. The CDR3, as DNA: TGTGCCAGCAGCCTTCCTCAGGGGGGTCGAGGTGAAGCTTTCTTT. The chain couples TRBV11-2 to TRBJ1-1; 7 bases are shared with TRBD1. Germline lookup yields CDR1 SGHAT and CDR2 FQNNGV. The J segment lost 7 bases and the V segment lost 5 bases, leaving 13 bases of the junction unmatched. The CDR3 length is 15 residues.

This chain connects TRBV7-3 to TRBJ2-2; D perhaps matches TRBD1 (6 bases). The CDR3 covers 14 residues. Looked up from germline, CDR1 is SGHTA and CDR2 is FQGTGA. Trimming stripped 4 bases from V and 4 bases from J, with 10 bases between. CDR3 nucleotides: TGTGCCAGCAGCTCGGGACAAACCACCGGGGAGCTGTTTTTT. Translation gives CASSSGQTTGELFF.

Ten or more counts support this clonotype. The V gene is TRBV3-1, the J gene TRBJ1-2; TRBD1 is a possible D gene (6 bases). Germline loops: CDR1 LGHDT, CDR2 YNNKEL (reference sequence). V lost 3 bases, J lost 7 bases, and 15 bases lay in between. The CDR3 is 14 residues long. For the CDR3, the DNA is TGTGCCAGCAGCCAGGGCAGGGGCGAGGCTGGCTACACCTTC. Protein product: CASSQGRGEAGYTF.

V is TRBV20-1 and J is TRBJ2-1; 8 bases agree with TRBD1. Germline CDR1 DFQATT, CDR2 SNEGSKA (reference sequence). The CDR3 spans 13 residues. V was clipped by 6 bases and J by 9 bases; unmatched bases: 10. DNA of the CDR3: TGCAGTGCAATCAGGGGGCGGGTTGGTGAGCAGTTCTTC. It encodes CSAIRGRVGEQFF.

This clonotype came up a few times. This chain uses TRBV18 with TRBJ1-2; D possibly corresponds to TRBD1 (6 bases). The CDR3 covers 13 residues. V was shortened by 2 bases and J by 6 bases, with 10 bases between the two germline ends. Germline loops: CDR1 KGHSH, CDR2 LQKENI. The CDR3 sequence is CASSPRGSDGYTF. CDR3 DNA: TGTGCCAGCTCACCAAGGGGGTCCGATGGCTACACCTTC.

The V and J genes are TRBV20-1 and TRBJ1-5; no definite D call. The CDR3 has 15 residues. Trimming left V 0 bases short and J 0 bases short, with 9 bases between. Per the germline V gene, CDR1 is DFQATT and CDR2 is SNEGSKA (reference sequence). This CDR3 reads CSAREGRHSNQPQHF. The DNA of the CDR3 is TGCAGTGCTAGAGAAGGGAGACATAGCAATCAGCCCCAGCATTTT.

This chain joins TRBV6-5 and TRBJ1-2, with D uncertain. V was pared by 5 bases and J by 0 bases, with 7 bases between. This CDR3 comprises 13 residues. Germline V CDR1 and CDR2: MNHEY, SVGAGI. CDR3 coding DNA: TGTGCCAGCAGTGTACCGGCTAACTATGGCTACACCTTC. As protein: CASSVPANYGYTF.

This clonotype was recorded at least ten times. V is TRBV12-3 or TRBV12-4 and J is TRBJ1-1; D might be TRBD1 (5 bases). The CDR3 sequence is 13 residues long. V lost 4 bases to trimming and J lost 5 bases, with 11 bases between them. DNA of the CDR3: TGTGCCAGCAGTTGGGCAGGGATAACTGAAGCTTTCTTT. As protein: CASSWAGITEAFF.